This TCR beta chain comes out of a study of Ad26.COV2.S vaccination and SARS-CoV-2 variants. The treatment denotes: around 19 received Ad26.COV2.S at low or high dose, single or two shots; several received placebo; per-sample allocation not given. Sampling occurred on day 63 after the first vaccine or placebo injection. Between the trimmed V and J ends, which lost 4 bases and 8 bases, there was a span of 9 bases. Germline CDR1 and CDR2: SGHDT and YYEEEE. The CDR3 sequence is 11 residues long. Sequencing was performed with immunoSEQ multiplex PCR; in TCRdb, only in-frame clones are kept and a portion is missing. The table includes about half a million clones, about 89% detected once.

The rearrangement links TRBV5-6 to TRBJ1-2, with D tentatively TRBD1 (6 bases). Sequencing used peripheral blood, obtained in a trial of Ad26.COV2.S vaccine versus placebo. This receptor was taken from a person aged 18-60 years who received the Ad26.COV2.S COVID-19 vaccine or a placebo. The CDR3 spells CASSLDRGYTF. The CDR3, as DNA: TGTGCCAGCAGCCTAGACAGGGGCTACACCTTC.